This T cell receptor (beta chain) was documented in a study of cytomegalovirus exposure and HLA in healthy donors. Assay used: immunoSEQ multiplex PCR; TCRdb lists only in-frame clones, some missing. The table includes 65,000 to 90,000 clones, approximately 95% detected once. The CDR3 has 14 amino acids. Germline V gives CDR1 LGHNA, CDR2 YNFKEQ. Deletions cut 4 bases from V and 6 bases from J, with 12 bases between. This chain connects TRBV4-2 to TRBJ2-2; D may be TRBD2 (7 bases). This TCR was sampled from a young man in good health and CMV-seronegative. Sequencing was carried out using PBMCs. The CDR3 bases are TGTGCCAGCAGCCGAGGGGGGGACCCCGGGGAGCTGTTTTTT. Translating it yields CASSRGGDPGELFF.